This T cell receptor (beta chain) stems from a study of a mutant IDH1 vaccine in newly diagnosed glioma (dated by TCRdb to the early 2020s). Looking at the study overall: Of the 25 to 40 treated patients, approximately 62% were male and approximately 38% were female, and the mean age was approximately 40 years. Before enrollment, most patients had been given radiochemotherapy with temozolomide as standard therapy, while the rest had received either radiotherapy alone or temozolomide alone. Peripheral blood samples were drawn at six visits, namely V03 (baseline), V05, V07, V10, V12 and V13. Longitudinal TCRB deep sequencing was done for some 25 treated patients, wherever samples were available for exploratory analyses. On the study overall, not on this receptor specifically: Selection of PBMC samples for TCRB deep sequencing was based on availability. Immune responses induced by the vaccine were seen in 90% to 95% of patients across multiple MHC alleles. According to the authors, sample limitations meant that analyses of patient blood samples could not be reproduced. Pseudoprogression appeared unrelated to alterations in the top peripheral T cell clonotypes detected by TCRB sequencing.

The method behind the library was the immunoSEQ multiplex PCR assay. The hsTCRB Kit was used according to the manufacturer's protocol to amplify rearranged TCR beta chain sequences. TCRB libraries were sequenced on an Illumina MiSeq. Under the source paper's analysis protocol: Demultiplexing, trimming and gene mapping were performed with the kit vendor's proprietary platform. TCRdb holds this immuneACCESS table with in-frame rearrangements only. Some clones are missing; in checked studies, unresolved V genes explain under half, and the rest has no known cause. V, J and clone size are those of that table, while D and trimming were read from the DNA. This sample comprises about 16,000 clones, just under 80% of them detected only once. Roughly 10% of the sample comes from the top ten. The sample's time point label, in plain terms: baseline, week 1 (first vaccination visit). What this sample's treatment or condition label stands for: pre-vaccination baseline after standard-of-care therapy. The donors had newly diagnosed IDH1-mutant astrocytomas of WHO grade 3 or 4 that showed loss of nuclear ATRX. The samples were drawn from NOA16, a multicentre, single-arm, open-label phase I trial in Germany that tested a mutant IDH1 peptide vaccine in humans for the first time. For immunogenicity testing, the blood drawn at visit V03 was used as the baseline sample. The DNeasy Blood and Tissue Kit was used to extract genomic DNA from EDTA blood for TCRB sequencing.

This clone has a single count. Its target antigen remains unknown. No much larger clonotype is one base removed from it; base qualities were not supplied. V has 4 bases trimmed and J has 10 bases trimmed; junction bases matching no gene number 11. Looking up the germline V gene (reference sequence) yields CDR1 GTSNPN and CDR2 SVGIG. Including cysteine and phenylalanine, the CDR3 has 13 amino acids. Only the CDR3 DNA stays, 39 bases, in frame from base 1. The receptor's source is a man in his forties with glioma. The specimen comprised PBMCs, sampled from a glioma patient treated with radiotherapy, temozolomide or both. The chain couples TRBV30 to TRBJ2-5, with TRBD2 identical over 8 junction bases. The CDR3 in this case is CAWTRGPGGDQYF. The DNA reads TGTGCCTGGACCAGGGGCCCCGGGGGGGACCAGTACTTC.